Listed below are T cell receptor beta chains from one sample, sequenced in a study of T cells in Graves' hyperthyroidism and ophthalmopathy. One entry per CDR3 protein, called by TCRdb with MiXCR from the multiplex PCR reads. Among 500,000 or so distinct CDR3 sequences listed, 17% were seen once. The sample taken for sequencing was blood. Receptor source: a woman aged 18-29 years with Graves' ophthalmopathy. Each CDR3 is given with its conserved first and last residue. The D gene is left open where the match is weak. Size tells how often a clone was seen (once, few, many) or the class of an expanded clone, and some rows leave it out.

V	J	D	size	CDR3	DNA
TRBV11-2	TRBJ2-2	TRBD2	many	CASSGRTSGAAGELFF	TGTGCCAGCAGCGGTCGGACTAGCGGAGCGGCCGGGGAGCTGTTTTTT
TRBV5-8	TRBJ2-7	.	many	CASSLTGGFNEQYF	TGTGCCAGCAGCTTGACGGGGGGCTTCAACGAGCAGTACTTC
TRBV14	TRBJ1-1	.	.	CASSLPGQYEAFF	TGTGCCAGCAGCCTTCCCGGACAGTATGAAGCTTTCTTT
TRBV5-1	TRBJ2-7	TRBD1	many	CASSLAPGQASYEQYF	TGCGCCAGCAGCTTGGCTCCGGGACAGGCCTCCTACGAGCAGTACTTC
TRBV3-1	TRBJ2-3	.	many	CASSPTPGPDTQYF	TGTGCCAGCAGCCCCACCCCGGGCCCAGATACGCAGTATTTT
TRBV7-8	TRBJ2-5	.	many	CASSFSLGQETQYF	TGTGCCAGCAGCTTTTCTCTGGGGCAAGAGACCCAGTACTTC
TRBV15	TRBJ2-1	TRBD2	.	CATSRDMVWRLAEHNEQFF	TGTGCCACCAGCAGAGATATGGTGTGGCGTCTAGCGGAGCACAATGAGCAGTTCTTC
TRBV11-2	TRBJ2-3	.	many	CASSETYTDTQYF	TGTGCCAGCAGCGAGACTTACACAGATACGCAGTATTTT
TRBV18	TRBJ2-3	TRBD1	many	CASSPTGTVTKHTQYF	TGTGCCAGCTCACCTACCGGGACAGTGACAAAACATACGCAGTATTTT
TRBV27	TRBJ1-1	TRBD1	many	CASLLVGQGAGTEAFF	TGTGCCAGCCTCCTTGTGGGACAGGGGGCTGGCACTGAAGCTTTCTTT
TRBV20-1	TRBJ1-2	TRBD1	.	CSGSGQDYGYTF	TGCAGTGGTTCGGGACAGGACTATGGCTACACCTTC
TRBV9	TRBJ2-2	.	.	CASSAHTWGQTNTGELFF	TGTGCCAGCAGCGCGCATACTTGGGGCCAGACGAACACCGGGGAGCTGTTTTTT
TRBV6-1	TRBJ2-7	.	few	CASSETVGTSYEQYF	TGTGCCAGCAGTGAAACGGTGGGGACCTCCTACGAGCAGTACTTC
TRBV3-1	TRBJ2-3	TRBD2	few	CASSASGRAISTDTQYF	TGTGCCAGCAGCGCAAGCGGGAGGGCTATCAGCACAGATACGCAGTATTTT
TRBV6-1	TRBJ2-3	TRBD2	many	CASSVGLAGTTDTQYF	TGTGCCAGCAGTGTGGGACTAGCGGGGACCACAGATACGCAGTATTTT
TRBV20-1	TRBJ2-1	TRBD2	many	CSASRVLAGGLTYNEQFF	TGCAGTGCTAGTAGGGTCCTAGCGGGAGGTCTTACCTACAATGAGCAGTTCTTC
TRBV28	TRBJ1-2	.	.	CATSGAGRDYGYTF	TGTGCCACCTCGGGAGCAGGTCGAGACTATGGCTACACCTTC
TRBV27	TRBJ2-1	TRBD2	many	CASSLTRLAGGPNEQFF	TGTGCCAGCAGTTTGACGAGACTAGCGGGAGGGCCAAATGAGCAGTTCTTC
TRBV11-2	TRBJ2-5	.	large	CASSLSISGQETQYF	TGTGCCAGCAGCTTAAGTATTAGCGGACAAGAGACCCAGTACTTC
TRBV27	TRBJ2-6	TRBD1	few	CASREGQGLSGANVLTF	TGTGCCAGCAGAGAGGGACAGGGGTTGTCTGGGGCCAACGTCCTGACTTTC
TRBV2	TRBJ2-2	TRBD1	many	CASSGQGGTGELFF	TGTGCCAGCAGCGGACAGGGAGGCACCGGGGAGCTGTTTTTT
TRBV11-2	TRBJ2-3	TRBD2	many	CASSRGGSLRQDTQYF	TGTGCCAGCAGCCGCGGGGGTTCCCTGAGGCAAGATACGCAGTATTTT
TRBV11-2	TRBJ2-1	.	many	CASSFSYEQFF	TGTGCCAGCAGCTTCTCGTATGAGCAGTTCTTC
TRBV6-1	TRBJ1-5	.	many	CASSERGGTSNQPQHF	TGTGCCAGCAGTGAACGAGGGGGGACGAGCAATCAGCCCCAGCATTTT
TRBV7-2	TRBJ1-1	.	few	CASSFPGGPEAFF	TGTGCCAGCAGCTTCCCGGGGGGGCCTGAAGCTTTCTTT
TRBV2	TRBJ2-2	TRBD2	many	CASSGLAGSGGELFF	TGTGCCAGCAGTGGCCTAGCGGGATCGGGCGGGGAGCTGTTTTTT
TRBV7-8	TRBJ2-1	TRBD1	few	CAISQGVVKDEQFF	TGTGCCATTTCACAGGGGGTAGTCAAGGATGAGCAGTTCTTC
TRBV27	TRBJ2-7	TRBD2	many	CASSLVTSGGPSYEQYF	TGTGCCAGCAGTTTGGTGACTAGCGGGGGACCCTCCTACGAGCAGTACTTC
TRBV6-1	TRBJ1-1	TRBD1	once	CASSLRGGDTEAFF	TGTGCCAGCAGCCTCAGGGGGGGGGACACTGAAGCTTTCTTT
TRBV12-3/TRBV12-4	TRBJ2-1	TRBD2	.	CASSSGLAGSSEQFF	TGTGCCAGCAGCTCGGGACTAGCGGGGTCAAGTGAGCAGTTCTTC
TRBV12-5	TRBJ1-2	TRBD1	many	CASGHGTGEGYTF	TGTGCTAGTGGGCACGGGACAGGCGAAGGCTACACCTTC
TRBV5-6	TRBJ1-4	.	.	CASSLSLTQGFEKLFF	TGTGCCAGCAGCTTGAGTCTTACCCAAGGGTTTGAAAAACTGTTTTTT
TRBV9	TRBJ1-1	.	few	CASSAGTPGAFF	TGTGCCAGCAGCGCGGGGACACCTGGGGCTTTCTTT
TRBV28	TRBJ2-1	TRBD2	many	CASSSRASGSNEQFF	TGTGCCAGCAGTTCTAGGGCTAGCGGGAGTAATGAGCAGTTCTTC
TRBV12-3/TRBV12-4	TRBJ2-7	TRBD2	many	CASSLIAGGLYEQYF	TGTGCCAGCAGTTTAATAGCGGGAGGGTTGTACGAGCAGTACTTC
TRBV5-1	TRBJ1-4	.	few	CASSRTPGEKLFF	TGCGCCAGCAGCAGGACCCCGGGAGAAAAACTGTTTTTT